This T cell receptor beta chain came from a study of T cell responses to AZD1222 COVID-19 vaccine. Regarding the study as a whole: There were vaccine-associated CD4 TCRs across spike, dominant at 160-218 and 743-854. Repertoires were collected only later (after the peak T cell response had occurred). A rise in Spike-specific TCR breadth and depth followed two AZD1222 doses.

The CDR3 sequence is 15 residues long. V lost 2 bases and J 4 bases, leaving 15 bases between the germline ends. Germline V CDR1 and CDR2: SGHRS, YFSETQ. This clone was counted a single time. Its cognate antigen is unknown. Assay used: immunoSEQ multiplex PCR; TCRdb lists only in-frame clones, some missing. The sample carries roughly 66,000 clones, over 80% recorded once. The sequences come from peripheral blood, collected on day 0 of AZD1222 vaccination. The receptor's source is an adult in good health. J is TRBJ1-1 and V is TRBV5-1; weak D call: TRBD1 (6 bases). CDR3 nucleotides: TGCGCCAGCAGCTTCGGACAGTTCGGGGTCACTGAAGCTTTCTTT. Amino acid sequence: CASSFGQFGVTEAFF.